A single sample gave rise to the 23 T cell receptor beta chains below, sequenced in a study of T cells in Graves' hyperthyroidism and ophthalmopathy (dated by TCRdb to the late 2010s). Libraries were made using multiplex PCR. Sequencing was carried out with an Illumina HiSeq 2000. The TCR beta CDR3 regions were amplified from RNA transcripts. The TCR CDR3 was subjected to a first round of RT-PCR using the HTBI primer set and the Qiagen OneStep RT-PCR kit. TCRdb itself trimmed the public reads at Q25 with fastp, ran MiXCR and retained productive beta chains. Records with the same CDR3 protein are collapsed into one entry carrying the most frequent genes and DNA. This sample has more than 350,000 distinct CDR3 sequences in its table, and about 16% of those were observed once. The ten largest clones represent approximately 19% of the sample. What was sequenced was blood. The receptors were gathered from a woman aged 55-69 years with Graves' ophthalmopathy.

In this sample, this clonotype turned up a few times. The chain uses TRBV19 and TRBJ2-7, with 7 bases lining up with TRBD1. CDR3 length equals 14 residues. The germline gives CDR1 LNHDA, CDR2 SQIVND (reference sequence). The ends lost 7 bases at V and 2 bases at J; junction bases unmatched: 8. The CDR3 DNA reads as TGTGCCAGTAATTCGACAGGGACCGCCTACGAGCAGTACTTC. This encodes CASNSTGTAYEQYF.

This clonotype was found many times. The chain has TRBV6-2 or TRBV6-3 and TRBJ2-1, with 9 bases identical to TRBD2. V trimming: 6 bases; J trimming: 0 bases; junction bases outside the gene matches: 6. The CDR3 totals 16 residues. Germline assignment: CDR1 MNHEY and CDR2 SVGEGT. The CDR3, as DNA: TGTGCCAGCAGATTCTATAGCGGGAGCTCCTACAATGAGCAGTTCTTC. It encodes CASRFYSGSSYNEQFF.

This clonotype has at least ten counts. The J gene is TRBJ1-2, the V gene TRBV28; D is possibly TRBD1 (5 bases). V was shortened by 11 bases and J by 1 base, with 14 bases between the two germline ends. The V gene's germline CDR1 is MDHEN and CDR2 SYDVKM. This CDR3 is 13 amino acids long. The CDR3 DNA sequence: TGTGCCGCAACTGTGGGGGGTAACTATGGCTACACCTTC. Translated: CAATVGGNYGYTF.

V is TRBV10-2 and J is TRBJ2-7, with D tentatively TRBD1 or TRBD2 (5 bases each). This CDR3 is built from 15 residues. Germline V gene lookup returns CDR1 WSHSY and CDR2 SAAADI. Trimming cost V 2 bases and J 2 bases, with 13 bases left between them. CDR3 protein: CASSEEGRRTYEQYF. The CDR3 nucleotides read TGCGCCAGCAGTGAGGAGGGGAGAAGAACCTACGAGCAGTACTTC.

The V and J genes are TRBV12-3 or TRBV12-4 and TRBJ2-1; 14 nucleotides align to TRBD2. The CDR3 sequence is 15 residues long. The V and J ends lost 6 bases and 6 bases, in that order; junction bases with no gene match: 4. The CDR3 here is CASSPGTSGGNEQFF. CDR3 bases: TGTGCCAGCAGCCCCGGGACTAGCGGGGGCAATGAGCAGTTCTTC.

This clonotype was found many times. The DNA of the CDR3 is TGTGCCAGCTCACCGTCGGAGTTCTCCTACGAGCAGTACTTC. It is translated as CASSPSEFSYEQYF. The rearrangement links TRBV18 to TRBJ2-7; no clear D. The CDR3 runs 14 residues. Trimming shortened V by 3 bases and J by 0 bases, and 9 bases separated the two germline ends. CDR1 and CDR2 from the germline V gene are KGHSH and LQKENI. Full variable domain (rest looked up from reference TRBV18 and TRBJ2-7): NAGVMQNPRHLVRRRGQEARLRCSPMKGHSHVYWYRQLPEEGLKFMVYLQKENIIDESGMPKERFSAEFPKEGPSILRIQQVVRGDSAAYFCASSPSEFSYEQYFGPGTRLTVT.

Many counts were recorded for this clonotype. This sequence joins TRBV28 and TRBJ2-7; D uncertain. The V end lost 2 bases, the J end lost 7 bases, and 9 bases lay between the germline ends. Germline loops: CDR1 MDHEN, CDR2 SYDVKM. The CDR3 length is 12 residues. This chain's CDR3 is CASSLRVGEQYF. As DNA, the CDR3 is TGTGCCAGCAGTTTAAGGGTTGGAGAGCAGTACTTC.

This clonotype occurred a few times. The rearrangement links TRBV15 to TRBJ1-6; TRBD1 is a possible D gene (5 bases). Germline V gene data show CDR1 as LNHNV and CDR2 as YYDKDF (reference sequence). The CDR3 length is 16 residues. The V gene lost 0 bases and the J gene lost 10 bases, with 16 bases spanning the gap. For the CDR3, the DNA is TGTGCCACCAGCAGAGATAGAGGGCAGGGCGGGTCACCCCTCCACTTT. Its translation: CATSRDRGQGGSPLHF.

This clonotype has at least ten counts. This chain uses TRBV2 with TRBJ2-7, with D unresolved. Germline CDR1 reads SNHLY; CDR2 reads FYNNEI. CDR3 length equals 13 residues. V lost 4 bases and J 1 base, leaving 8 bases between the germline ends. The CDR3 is CASSARQSYEQYF. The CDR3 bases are TGTGCCAGCAGTGCACGGCAGTCCTACGAGCAGTACTTC.

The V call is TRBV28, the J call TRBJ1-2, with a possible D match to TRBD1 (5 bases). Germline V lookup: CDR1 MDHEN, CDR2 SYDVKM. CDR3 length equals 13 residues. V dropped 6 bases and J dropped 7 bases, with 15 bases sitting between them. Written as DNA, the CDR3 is TGTGCCAGCAGGAGGGACCGACTCGTTGGCTACACCTTC. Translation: CASRRDRLVGYTF.

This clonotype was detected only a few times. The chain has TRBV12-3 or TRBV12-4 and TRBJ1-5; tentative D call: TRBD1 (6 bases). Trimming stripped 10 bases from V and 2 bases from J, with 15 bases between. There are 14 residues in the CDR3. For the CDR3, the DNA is TGTGCCACCTCACAGGGCGTCGGCAATCAGCCCCAGCATTTT. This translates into CATSQGVGNQPQHF.

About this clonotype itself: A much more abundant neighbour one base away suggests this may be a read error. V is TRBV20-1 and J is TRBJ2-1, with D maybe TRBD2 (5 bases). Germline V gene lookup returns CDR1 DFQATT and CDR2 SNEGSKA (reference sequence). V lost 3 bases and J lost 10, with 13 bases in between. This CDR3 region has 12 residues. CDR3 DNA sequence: TGCAGTGCTAGTCCCCGGGGTTACGAGCAGTTCTTC. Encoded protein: CSASPRGYEQFF.

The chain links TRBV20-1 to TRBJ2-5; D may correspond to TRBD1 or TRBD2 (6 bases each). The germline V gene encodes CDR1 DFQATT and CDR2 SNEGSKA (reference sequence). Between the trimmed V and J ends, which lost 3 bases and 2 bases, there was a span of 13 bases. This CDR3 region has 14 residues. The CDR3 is CSASRRGAQETQYF. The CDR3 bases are TGCAGTGCTAGCCGAAGGGGGGCGCAAGAGACCCAGTACTTC.

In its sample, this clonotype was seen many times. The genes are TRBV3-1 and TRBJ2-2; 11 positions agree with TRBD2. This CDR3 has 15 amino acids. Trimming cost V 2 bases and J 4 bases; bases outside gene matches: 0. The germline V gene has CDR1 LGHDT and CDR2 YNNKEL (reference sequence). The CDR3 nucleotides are TGTGCCAGCAGCCAAACTAGCGGGGGCACCGGGGAGCTGTTTTTT. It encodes CASSQTSGGTGELFF.

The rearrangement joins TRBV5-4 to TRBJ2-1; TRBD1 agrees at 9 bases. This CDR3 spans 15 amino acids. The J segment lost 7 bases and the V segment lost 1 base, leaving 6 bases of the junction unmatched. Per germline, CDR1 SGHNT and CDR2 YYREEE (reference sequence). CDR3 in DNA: TGTGCCAGCAGCTTGCGGGACAGGGCCTGGAATGAGCAGTTCTTC. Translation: CASSLRDRAWNEQFF.

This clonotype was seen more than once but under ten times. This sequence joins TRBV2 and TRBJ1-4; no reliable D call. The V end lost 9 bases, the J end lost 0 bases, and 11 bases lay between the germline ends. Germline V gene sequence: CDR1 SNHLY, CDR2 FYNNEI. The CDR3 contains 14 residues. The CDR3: CASTRLATNEKLFF. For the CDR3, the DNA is TGTGCCAGTACAAGGCTCGCAACTAATGAAAAACTGTTTTTT.

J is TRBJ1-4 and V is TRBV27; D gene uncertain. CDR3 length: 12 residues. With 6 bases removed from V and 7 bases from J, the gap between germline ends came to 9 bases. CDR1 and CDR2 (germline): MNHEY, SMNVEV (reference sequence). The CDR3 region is CASSAWGEKLFF. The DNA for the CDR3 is TGTGCCAGCAGCGCTTGGGGTGAAAAACTGTTTTTT. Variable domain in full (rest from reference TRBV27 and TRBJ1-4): EAQVTQNPRYLITVTGKKLTVTCSQNMNHEYMSWYRQDPGLGLRQIYYSMNVEVTDKGDVPEGYKVSRKEKRNFPLILESPSPNQTSLYFCASSAWGEKLFFGSGTQLSVL.

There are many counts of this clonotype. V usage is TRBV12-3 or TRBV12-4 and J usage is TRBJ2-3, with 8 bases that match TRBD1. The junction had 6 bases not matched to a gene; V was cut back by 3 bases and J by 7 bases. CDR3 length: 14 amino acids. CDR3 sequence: CASSFAGGVHTQYF. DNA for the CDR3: TGTGCCAGCAGTTTTGCAGGGGGCGTCCATACGCAGTATTTT.

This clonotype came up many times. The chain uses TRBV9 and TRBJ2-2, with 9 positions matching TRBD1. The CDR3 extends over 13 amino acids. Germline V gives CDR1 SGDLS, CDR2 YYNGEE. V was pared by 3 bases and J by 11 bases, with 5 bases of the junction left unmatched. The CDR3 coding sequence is TGTGCCAGCAGCGGGAGGACAGGGGCTGAGCTGTTTTTT. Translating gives CASSGRTGAELFF.

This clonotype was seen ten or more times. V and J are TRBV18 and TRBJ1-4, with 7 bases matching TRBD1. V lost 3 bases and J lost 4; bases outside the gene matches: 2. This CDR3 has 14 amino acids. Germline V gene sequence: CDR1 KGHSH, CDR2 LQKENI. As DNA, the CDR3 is TGTGCCAGCTCACCCCGGGACAGTAATGAAAAACTGTTTTTT. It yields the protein CASSPRDSNEKLFF.

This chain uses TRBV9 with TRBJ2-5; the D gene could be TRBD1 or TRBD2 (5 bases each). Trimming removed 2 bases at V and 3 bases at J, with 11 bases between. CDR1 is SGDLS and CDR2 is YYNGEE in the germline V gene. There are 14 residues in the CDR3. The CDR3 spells CASSVGAAKETQYF. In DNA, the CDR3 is TGTGCCAGCAGCGTCGGGGCTGCCAAAGAGACCCAGTACTTC. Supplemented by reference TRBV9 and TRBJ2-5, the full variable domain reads DSGVTQTPKHLITATGQRVTLRCSPRSGDLSVYWYQQSLDQGLQFLIQYYNGEERAKGNILERFSAQQFPDLHSELNLSSLELGDSALYFCASSVGAAKETQYFGPGTRLLVL.

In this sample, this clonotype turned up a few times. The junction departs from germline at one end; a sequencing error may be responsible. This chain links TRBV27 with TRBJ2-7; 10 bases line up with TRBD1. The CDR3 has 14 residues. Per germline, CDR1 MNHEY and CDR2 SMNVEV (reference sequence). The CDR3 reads CASSRTGGSFEQYF. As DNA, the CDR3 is TGTGCCAGCAGTCGGACAGGGGGTTCCTTCGAGCAGTACTTC.

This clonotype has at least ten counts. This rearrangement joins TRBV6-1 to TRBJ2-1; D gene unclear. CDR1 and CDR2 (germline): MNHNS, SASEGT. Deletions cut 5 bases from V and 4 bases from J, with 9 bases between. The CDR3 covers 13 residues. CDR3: CASSRAGYNEQFF. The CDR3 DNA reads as TGTGCCAGCAGTCGGGCAGGTTACAATGAGCAGTTCTTC.